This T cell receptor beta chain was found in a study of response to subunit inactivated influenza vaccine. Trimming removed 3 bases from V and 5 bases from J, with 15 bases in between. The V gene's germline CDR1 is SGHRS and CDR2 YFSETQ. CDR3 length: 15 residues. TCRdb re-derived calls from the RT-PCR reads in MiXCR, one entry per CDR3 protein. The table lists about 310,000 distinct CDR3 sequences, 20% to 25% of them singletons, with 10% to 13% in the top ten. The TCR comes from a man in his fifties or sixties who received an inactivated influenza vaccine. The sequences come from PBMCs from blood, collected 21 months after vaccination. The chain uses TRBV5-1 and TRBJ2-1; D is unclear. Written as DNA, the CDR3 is TGCGCCAGCAGCTGGGCGGTCCACATGAACAATGAGCAGTTCTTC. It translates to CASSWAVHMNNEQFF.